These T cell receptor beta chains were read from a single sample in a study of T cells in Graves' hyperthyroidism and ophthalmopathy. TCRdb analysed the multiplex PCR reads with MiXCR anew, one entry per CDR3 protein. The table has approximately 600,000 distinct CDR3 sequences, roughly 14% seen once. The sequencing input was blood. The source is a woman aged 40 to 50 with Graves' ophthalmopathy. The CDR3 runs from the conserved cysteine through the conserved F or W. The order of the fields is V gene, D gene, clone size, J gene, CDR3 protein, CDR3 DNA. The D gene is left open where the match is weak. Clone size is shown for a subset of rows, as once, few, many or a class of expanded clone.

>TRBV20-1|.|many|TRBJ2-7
CSASSRVNEQYF
TGCAGTGCTAGTAGTCGGGTGAACGAGCAGTACTTC
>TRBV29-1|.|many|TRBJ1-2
CSVRSRGWSYGYTF
TGCAGCGTCCGATCCCGGGGTTGGAGCTATGGCTACACCTTC
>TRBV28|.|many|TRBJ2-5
CASSPATGLGETQYF
TGTGCCAGCAGTCCCGCCACTGGGCTGGGCGAGACCCAGTACTTC
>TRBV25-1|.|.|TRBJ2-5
CASSEFRGGAGETQYF
TGTGCCAGCAGTGAATTTAGAGGGGGTGCGGGAGAGACCCAGTACTTC
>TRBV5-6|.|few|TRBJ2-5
CASRIQGHQETQYF
TGTGCCAGCAGGATTCAGGGACACCAAGAGACCCAGTACTTC
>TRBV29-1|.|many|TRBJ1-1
CSAGTNTEAFF
TGCAGCGCCGGGACGAACACTGAAGCTTTCTTT
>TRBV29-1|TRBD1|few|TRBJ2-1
CSVDGLRGRAPNEQFF
TGCAGCGTTGATGGGTTAAGGGGGCGCGCCCCTAATGAGCAGTTCTTC
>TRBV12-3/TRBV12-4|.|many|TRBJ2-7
CASSLIVGVAYEQYF
TGTGCCAGCAGTTTAATCGTCGGCGTTGCCTACGAGCAGTACTTC
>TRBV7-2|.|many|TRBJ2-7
CASSPNGKYEQYF
TGTGCCAGCAGCCCGAACGGCAAGTACGAGCAGTACTTC
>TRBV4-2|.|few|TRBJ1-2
CASSQDPVGSYGYTF
TGTGCCAGCAGCCAAGATCCGGTAGGGTCCTATGGCTACACCTTC
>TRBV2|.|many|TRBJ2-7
CASSLRDKSYEQYF
TGTGCCAGCAGTCTACGGGACAAGAGCTACGAGCAGTACTTC
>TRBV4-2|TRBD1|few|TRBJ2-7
CASSQGKGQGNYEQYF
TGTGCCAGCAGCCAAGGAAAGGGACAGGGGAACTACGAGCAGTACTTC
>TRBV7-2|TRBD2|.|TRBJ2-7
CASSNPSGSYEQYF
TGTGCCAGCAGCAACCCTAGCGGATCCTACGAGCAGTACTTC
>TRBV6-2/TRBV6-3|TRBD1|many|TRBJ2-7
CASSYLGTGRWYF
TGTGCCAGCAGTTACCTTGGGACAGGGAGGTGGTACTTC
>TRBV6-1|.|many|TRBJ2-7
CASSTSGGITYEQYF
TGTGCCAGCAGTACATCAGGGGGGATTACCTACGAGCAGTACTTC
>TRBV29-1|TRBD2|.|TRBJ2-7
CSVASGSRYEQYF
TGCAGCGTTGCGAGCGGGAGTAGGTACGAGCAGTACTTC
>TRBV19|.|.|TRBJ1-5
CASRTANNQPQHF
TGTGCCAGTAGGACGGCGAACAATCAGCCCCAGCATTTT
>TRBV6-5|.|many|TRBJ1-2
CASSSNPPYSGYTF
TGTGCCAGCAGTTCAAACCCACCCTATTCTGGCTACACCTTC
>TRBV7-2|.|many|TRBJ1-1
CASSLNGNTEAFF
TGTGCCAGCAGCTTAAACGGGAACACTGAAGCTTTCTTT
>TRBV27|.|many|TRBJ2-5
CASSTGLGGTQYF
TGTGCCAGCAGTACAGGGCTTGGTGGGACCCAGTACTTC
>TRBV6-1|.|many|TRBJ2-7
CASSVTGSNYEQYF
TGTGCCAGCAGTGTTACGGGTTCAAACTACGAGCAGTACTTC
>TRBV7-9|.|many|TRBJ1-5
CASSLQDSNQPQHF
TGTGCCAGCAGCTTACAGGATAGCAATCAGCCCCAGCATTTT
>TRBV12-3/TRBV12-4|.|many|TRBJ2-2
CASRFGTKETGELFF
TGTGCCAGCAGATTTGGGACGAAGGAGACCGGGGAGCTGTTTTTT
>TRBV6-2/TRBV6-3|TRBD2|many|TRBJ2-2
CASSYSPNSGSDTGELFF
TGTGCCAGCAGTTACTCCCCTAATAGCGGGAGCGACACCGGGGAGCTGTTTTTT
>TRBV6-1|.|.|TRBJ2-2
CASSEQGRSPGELFF
TGTGCCAGCAGTGAACAGGGAAGAAGTCCCGGGGAGCTGTTTTTT
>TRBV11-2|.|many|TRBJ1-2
CASSLGTLWGHSNYGYTF
TGTGCCAGCAGCTTAGGAACTCTTTGGGGTCACTCTAACTATGGCTACACCTTC
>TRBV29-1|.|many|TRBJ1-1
CSVVVTNSEAFF
TGCAGCGTTGTTGTCACGAATTCTGAAGCTTTCTTT
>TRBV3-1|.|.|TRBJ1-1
CASSQELGVMNTEAFF
TGTGCCAGCAGCCAAGAACTCGGTGTAATGAACACTGAAGCTTTCTTT